This T cell receptor (beta chain) was found in a study of T cells in Graves' hyperthyroidism and ophthalmopathy. Study observations and caveats: Stable hyperthyroidism was told apart from ophthalmopathy by a model built on 13 V-J features. Also found in blood were most expanded thyroid clonotypes above 0.001. The model anticipated ophthalmopathy a median approximately 6.5 months pre-onset.

RNA transcripts served as the template for amplifying TCR beta CDR3 regions. The primer set for the first-round RT-PCR of the TCR CDR3 was HTBI. MiXCR, run by TCRdb on the multiplex PCR reads, gives a single entry per CDR3 protein. The sample has a few hundred thousand distinct CDR3 sequences, about a fifth seen once. This clonotype was observed a few times. Antigen unknown. Diagnosing involved the use of clinical symptoms, serum thyroxine and TRAb, thyroid ultrasound and orbital computed tomography. Trimming took off 3 bases at V and 8 bases at J, with 13 bases between the two ends. Germline lookup yields CDR1 LNHDA and CDR2 SQIVND (reference sequence). The CDR3 extends over 13 amino acids.

The chain employs TRBV19 and TRBJ1-1; D remains ambiguous. This receptor was identified in a young man with Graves' hyperthyroidism. The sequencing sample was made of blood. The CDR3 sequence: CASSIVETAEAFF. For the CDR3, the DNA is TGTGCCAGTAGTATTGTTGAAACAGCCGAAGCTTTCTTT. The complete variable domain, with remaining parts taken from reference TRBV19 and TRBJ1-1, reads DGGITQSPKYLFRKEGQNVTLSCEQNLNHDAMYWYRQDPGQGLRLIYYSQIVNDFQKGDIAEGYSVSREKKESFPLTVTSAQKNPTAFYLCASSIVETAEAFFGQGTRLTVV.